This T cell receptor beta chain was obtained from a study of T cell responses to AZD1222 COVID-19 vaccine. Study conclusions and caveats: Across spike, vaccine-associated CD4 TCRs were found, dominant at 160-218 and 743-854. Clonal diversity was possibly underestimated; the donors were predominantly white British and more often female. Sampled repertoires all dated from after the peak T cell response. Just a handful of people given AZD1222 tested seropositive at baseline.

With respect to this clone: What it binds is not known.

Germline V gives CDR1 MDHEN, CDR2 SYDVKM. CDR3 length: 14 amino acids. Trimming shortened V by 6 bases and J by 1 base, and 12 bases separated the two germline ends. The method was immunoSEQ multiplex PCR; TCRdb's version includes in-frame clones alone and lacks a portion of them. Found here are 100,000 to 150,000 clones, 70% to 90% of them singletons; the top ten hold 4.2%. Sequenced here: peripheral blood, sampled on day 0 of AZD1222 vaccination. The V gene is TRBV28, the J gene TRBJ1-2, with D possibly being TRBD1 (6 bases). The TCR originated in an adult in good health. CDR3 in amino acids: CASRSGQLNYGYTF. The DNA for the CDR3 is TGTGCCAGCAGATCCGGACAGCTTAACTATGGCTACACCTTC.